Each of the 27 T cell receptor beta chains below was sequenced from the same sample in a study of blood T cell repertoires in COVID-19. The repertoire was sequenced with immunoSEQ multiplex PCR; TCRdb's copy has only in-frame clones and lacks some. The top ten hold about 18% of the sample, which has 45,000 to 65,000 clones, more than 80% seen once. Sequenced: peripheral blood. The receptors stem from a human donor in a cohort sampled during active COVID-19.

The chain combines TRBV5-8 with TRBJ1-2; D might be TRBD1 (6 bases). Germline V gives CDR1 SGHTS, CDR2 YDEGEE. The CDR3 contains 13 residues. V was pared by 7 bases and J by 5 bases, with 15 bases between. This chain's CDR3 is CASGSRQEYGYTF. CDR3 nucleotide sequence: TGTGCCAGCGGATCACGACAGGAATATGGCTACACCTTC.

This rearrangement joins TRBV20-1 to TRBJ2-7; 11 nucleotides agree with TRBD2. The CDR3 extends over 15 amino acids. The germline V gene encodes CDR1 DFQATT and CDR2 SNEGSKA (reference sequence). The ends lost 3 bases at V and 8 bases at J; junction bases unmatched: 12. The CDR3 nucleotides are TGCAGTGCTAGTCCGATACAAGGGACTAGCGGCAAGCAGTACTTC. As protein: CSASPIQGTSGKQYF.

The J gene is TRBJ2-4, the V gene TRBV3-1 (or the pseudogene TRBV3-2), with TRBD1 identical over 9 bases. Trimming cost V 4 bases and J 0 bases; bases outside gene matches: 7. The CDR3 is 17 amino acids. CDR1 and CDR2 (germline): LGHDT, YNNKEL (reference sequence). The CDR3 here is CASSPRGTGRAKNIQYF. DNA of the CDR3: TGTGCCAGCAGCCCGCGAGGGACAGGGAGAGCCAAAAACATTCAGTACTTC.

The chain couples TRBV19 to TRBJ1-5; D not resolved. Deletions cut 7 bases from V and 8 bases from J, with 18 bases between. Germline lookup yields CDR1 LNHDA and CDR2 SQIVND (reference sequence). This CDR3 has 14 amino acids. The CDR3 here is CASMYGPQVEPQHF. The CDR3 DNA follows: TGTGCCAGTATGTATGGTCCGCAGGTGGAGCCCCAGCATTTT.

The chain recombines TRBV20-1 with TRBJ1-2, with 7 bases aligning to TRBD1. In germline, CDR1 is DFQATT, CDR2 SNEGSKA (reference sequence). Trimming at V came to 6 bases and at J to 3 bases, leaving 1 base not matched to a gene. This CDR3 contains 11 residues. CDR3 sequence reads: CSATGDYGYTF. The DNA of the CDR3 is TGCAGTGCCACAGGGGACTATGGCTACACCTTC.

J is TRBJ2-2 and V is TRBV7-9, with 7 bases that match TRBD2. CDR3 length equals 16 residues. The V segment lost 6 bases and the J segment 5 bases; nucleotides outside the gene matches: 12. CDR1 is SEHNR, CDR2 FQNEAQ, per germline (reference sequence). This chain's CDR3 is CASRPLGRVGTGELFF. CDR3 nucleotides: TGTGCCAGCAGGCCCCTAGGGAGGGTCGGGACCGGGGAGCTGTTTTTT.

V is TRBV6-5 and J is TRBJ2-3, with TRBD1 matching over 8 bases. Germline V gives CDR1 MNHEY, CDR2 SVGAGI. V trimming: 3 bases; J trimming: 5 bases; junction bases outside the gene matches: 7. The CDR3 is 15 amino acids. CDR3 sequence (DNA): TGTGCCAGCAGTTATTCGGACAGGGCTAGAGATACGCAGTATTTT. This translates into CASSYSDRARDTQYF.

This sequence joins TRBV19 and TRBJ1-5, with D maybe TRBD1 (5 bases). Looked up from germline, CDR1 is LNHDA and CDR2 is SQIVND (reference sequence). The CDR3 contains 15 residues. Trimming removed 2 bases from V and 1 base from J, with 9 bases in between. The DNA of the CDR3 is TGTGCCAGTAGTATAACGTGGGGCAGCAATCAGCCCCAGCATTTT. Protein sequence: CASSITWGSNQPQHF.

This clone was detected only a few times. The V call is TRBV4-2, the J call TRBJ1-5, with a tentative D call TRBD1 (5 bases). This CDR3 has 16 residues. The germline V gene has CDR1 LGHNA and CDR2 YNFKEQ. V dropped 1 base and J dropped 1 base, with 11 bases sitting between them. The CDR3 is CASSQGAGVSNQPQHF. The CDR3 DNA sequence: TGTGCCAGCAGCCAAGGGGCGGGGGTAAGCAATCAGCCCCAGCATTTT.

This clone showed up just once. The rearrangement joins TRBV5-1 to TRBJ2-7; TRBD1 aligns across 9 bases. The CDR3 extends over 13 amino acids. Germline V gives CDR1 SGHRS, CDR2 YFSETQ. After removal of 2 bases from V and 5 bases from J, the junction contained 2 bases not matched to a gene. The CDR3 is CASSFWTGDEQYF. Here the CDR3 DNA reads TGCGCCAGCAGCTTTTGGACAGGGGACGAGCAGTACTTC.

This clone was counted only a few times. The chain's CDR3 is CASSPWDSPQETQYF. The CDR3 DNA follows: TGTGCCAGCAGCCCGTGGGACAGTCCTCAAGAGACCCAGTACTTC. This chain uses TRBV7-9 with TRBJ2-5, with 7 bases that match TRBD1. Germline assignment: CDR1 SEHNR and CDR2 FQNEAQ (reference sequence). J was trimmed by 2 bases and V by 5 bases; bases with no gene match: 8. The CDR3 has 15 amino acids.

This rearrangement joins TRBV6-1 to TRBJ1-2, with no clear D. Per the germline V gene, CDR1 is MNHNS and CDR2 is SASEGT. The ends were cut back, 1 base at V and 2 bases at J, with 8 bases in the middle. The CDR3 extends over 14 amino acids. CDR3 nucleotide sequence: TGTGCCAGCAGTGAAGTTCGACACAACTATGGCTACACCTTC. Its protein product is CASSEVRHNYGYTF.

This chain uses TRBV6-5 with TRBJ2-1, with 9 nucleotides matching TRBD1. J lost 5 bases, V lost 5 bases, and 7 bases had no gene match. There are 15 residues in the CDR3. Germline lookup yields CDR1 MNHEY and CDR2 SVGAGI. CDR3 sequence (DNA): TGTGCCAGCAGTCCCGGGACAGGGCCTCACAATGAGCAGTTCTTC. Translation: CASSPGTGPHNEQFF.

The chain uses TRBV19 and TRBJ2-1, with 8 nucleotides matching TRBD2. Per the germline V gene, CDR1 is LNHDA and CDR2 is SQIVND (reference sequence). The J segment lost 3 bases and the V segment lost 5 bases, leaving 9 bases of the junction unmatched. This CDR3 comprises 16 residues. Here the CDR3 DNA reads TGTGCCAGTAGTCCACCGGGGGGGGTGGGCTACAATGAGCAGTTCTTC. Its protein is CASSPPGGVGYNEQFF.

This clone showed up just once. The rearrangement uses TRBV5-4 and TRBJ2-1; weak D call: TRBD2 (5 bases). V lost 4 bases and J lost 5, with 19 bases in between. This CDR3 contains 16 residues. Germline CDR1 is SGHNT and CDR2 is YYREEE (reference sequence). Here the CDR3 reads CASSLLVLTSDNEQFF. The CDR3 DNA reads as TGTGCCAGCAGCCTACTAGTTTTAACGTCGGACAATGAGCAGTTCTTC.

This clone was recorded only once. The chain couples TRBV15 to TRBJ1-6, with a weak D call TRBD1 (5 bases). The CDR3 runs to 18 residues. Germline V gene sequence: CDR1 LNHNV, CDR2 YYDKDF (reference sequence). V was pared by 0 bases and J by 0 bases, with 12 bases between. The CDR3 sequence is CATSRDRGVSSYNSPLHF. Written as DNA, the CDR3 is TGTGCCACCAGCAGAGATCGGGGGGTTAGCTCCTATAATTCACCCCTCCACTTT. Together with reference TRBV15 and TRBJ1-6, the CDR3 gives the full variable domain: DAMVIQNPRYQVTQFGKPVTLSCSQTLNHNVMYWYQQKSSQAPKLLFHYYDKDFNNEADTPDNFQSRRPNTSFCFLDIRSPGLGDTAMYLCATSRDRGVSSYNSPLHFGNGTRLTVT.

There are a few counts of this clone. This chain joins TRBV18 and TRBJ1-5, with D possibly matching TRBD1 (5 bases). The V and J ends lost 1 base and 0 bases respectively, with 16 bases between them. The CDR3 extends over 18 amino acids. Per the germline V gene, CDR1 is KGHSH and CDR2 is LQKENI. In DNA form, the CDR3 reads TGTGCCAGCTCACCACAGGGGCCCGGGGGGTATAGCAATCAGCCCCAGCATTTT. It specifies CASSPQGPGGYSNQPQHF.

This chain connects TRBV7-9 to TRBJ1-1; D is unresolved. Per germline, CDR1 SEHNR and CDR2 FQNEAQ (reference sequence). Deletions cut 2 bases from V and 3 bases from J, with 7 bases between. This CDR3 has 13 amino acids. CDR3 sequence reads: CASSLFGDTEAFF. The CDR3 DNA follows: TGTGCCAGCAGCTTATTCGGGGACACTGAAGCTTTCTTT. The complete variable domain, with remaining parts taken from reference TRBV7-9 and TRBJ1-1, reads DTGVSQNPRHKITKRGQNVTFRCDPISEHNRLYWYRQTLGQGPEFLTYFQNEAQLEKSRLLSDRFSAERPKGSFSTLEIQRTEQGDSAMYLCASSLFGDTEAFFGQGTRLTVV.

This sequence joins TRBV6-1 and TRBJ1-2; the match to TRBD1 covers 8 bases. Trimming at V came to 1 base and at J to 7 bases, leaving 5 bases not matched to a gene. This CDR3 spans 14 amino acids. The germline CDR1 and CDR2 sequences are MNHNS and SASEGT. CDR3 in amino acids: CASSEDRGVGGYTF. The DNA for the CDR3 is TGTGCCAGCAGTGAAGACAGGGGGGTAGGTGGCTACACCTTC.

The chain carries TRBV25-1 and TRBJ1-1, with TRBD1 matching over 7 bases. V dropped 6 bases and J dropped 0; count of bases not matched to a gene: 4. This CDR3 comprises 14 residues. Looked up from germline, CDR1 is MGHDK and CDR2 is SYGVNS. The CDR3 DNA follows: TGTGCCAGCAGAGGGACAGCCTTGAACACTGAAGCTTTCTTT. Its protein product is CASRGTALNTEAFF.

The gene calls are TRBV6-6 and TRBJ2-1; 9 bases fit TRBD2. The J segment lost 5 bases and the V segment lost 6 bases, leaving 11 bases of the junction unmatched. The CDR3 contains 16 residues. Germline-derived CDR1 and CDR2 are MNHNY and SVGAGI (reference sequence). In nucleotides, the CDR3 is TGTGCCAGCAGAATAGACAGCGGGGGGAACCACAATGAGCAGTTCTTC. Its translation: CASRIDSGGNHNEQFF.

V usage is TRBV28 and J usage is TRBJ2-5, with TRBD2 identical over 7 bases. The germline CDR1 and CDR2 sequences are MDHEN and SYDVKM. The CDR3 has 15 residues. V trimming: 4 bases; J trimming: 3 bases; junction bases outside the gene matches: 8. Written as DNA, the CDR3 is TGTGCCAGCAGTTCCCCGGGGGAGGGGAAAGAGACCCAGTACTTC. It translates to CASSSPGEGKETQYF.

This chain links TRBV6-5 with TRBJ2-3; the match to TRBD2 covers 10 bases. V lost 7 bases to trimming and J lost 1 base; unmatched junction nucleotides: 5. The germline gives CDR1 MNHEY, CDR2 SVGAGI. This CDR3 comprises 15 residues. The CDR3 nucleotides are TGTGCCAGCAACCCCGGGACTAGCGGCACAGATACGCAGTATTTT. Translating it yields CASNPGTSGTDTQYF.

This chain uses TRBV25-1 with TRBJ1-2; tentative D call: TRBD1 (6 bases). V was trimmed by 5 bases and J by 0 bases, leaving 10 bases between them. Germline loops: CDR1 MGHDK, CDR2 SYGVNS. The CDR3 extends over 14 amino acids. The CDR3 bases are TGTGCCAGCAGTTACAGGGCGGCTAACTATGGCTACACCTTC. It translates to CASSYRAANYGYTF.

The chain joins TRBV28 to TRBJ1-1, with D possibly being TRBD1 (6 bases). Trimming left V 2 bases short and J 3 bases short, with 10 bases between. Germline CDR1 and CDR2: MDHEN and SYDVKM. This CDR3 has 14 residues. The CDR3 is CASSLADRYTEAFF. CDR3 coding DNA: TGTGCCAGCAGTTTAGCTGACAGGTACACTGAAGCTTTCTTT. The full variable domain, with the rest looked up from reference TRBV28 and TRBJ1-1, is DVKVTQSSRYLVKRTGEKVFLECVQDMDHENMFWYRQDPGLGLRLIYFSYDVKMKEKGDIPEGYSVSREKKERFSLILESASTNQTSMYLCASSLADRYTEAFFGQGTRLTVV.

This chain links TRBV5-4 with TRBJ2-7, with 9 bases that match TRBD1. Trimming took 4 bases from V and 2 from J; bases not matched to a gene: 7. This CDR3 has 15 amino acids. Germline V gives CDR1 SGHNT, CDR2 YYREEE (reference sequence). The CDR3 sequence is CASSPPGTGTYEQYF. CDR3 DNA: TGTGCCAGCAGCCCACCAGGGACAGGGACCTACGAGCAGTACTTC.

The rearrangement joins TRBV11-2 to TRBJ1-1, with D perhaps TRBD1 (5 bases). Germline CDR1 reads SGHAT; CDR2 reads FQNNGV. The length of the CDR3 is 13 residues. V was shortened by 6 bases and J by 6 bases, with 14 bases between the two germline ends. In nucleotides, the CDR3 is TGTGCCAGCAGAAAAACAGGTACCTCTGAAGCTTTCTTT. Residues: CASRKTGTSEAFF.